The 26 T cell receptor beta chains given below trace back to one sample, sequenced in a study of vaccination effects on CD4 cells after COVID-19. TCRdb's copy holds only in-frame clones and misses some; the assay was immunoSEQ multiplex PCR. The table lists 37,000 or so clones, about 66% of them singletons. Sequencing followed a ViraFEST assay step that expanded antigen-specific CD4+ T cells with viral peptide pools. Following an approximately 9-day culture, CD4+ T cells were purified. Negative nucleocapsid antibody tests before and after vaccination confirmed no previous SARS-CoV-2 infection. Their antigens remain unidentified. The sequences come from CD4+ T cells from PBMCs cultured with HCoV-OC43 spike peptides, collected before COVID-19 vaccination. Subset indicated: HCoV-OC43 spike overlapping peptide pool stimulation. These receptors were taken from a human donor who received a COVID-19 vaccine.

The chain employs TRBV29-1 and TRBJ2-7; 7 nucleotides match TRBD2. The CDR3 extends over 12 amino acids. In germline, CDR1 is SQVTM, CDR2 ANQGSEA. With 4 bases clipped from V and 3 bases from J, the junction kept 3 bases outside the gene matches. The CDR3 reads CSVGERDYEQYF. Here the CDR3 DNA reads TGCAGCGTTGGGGAGCGGGACTACGAGCAGTACTTC.

The V and J genes are TRBV9 and TRBJ2-7, with D possibly matching TRBD1 (5 bases). This CDR3 is built from 15 residues. V was clipped by 0 bases and J by 2 bases, with 12 bases between them. CDR1 and CDR2 (germline): SGDLS, YYNGEE. DNA for the CDR3: TGTGCCAGCAGCGTAGCGGACACGCTGACCTACGAGCAGTACTTC. This encodes CASSVADTLTYEQYF.

The chain uses TRBV11-1 and TRBJ2-5; D is perhaps TRBD2 (6 bases). The CDR3 loop spans 13 amino acids. V was shortened by 5 bases and J by 2 bases, with 9 bases between the two germline ends. Germline V lookup: CDR1 SGHAT, CDR2 FQDESV (reference sequence). Here the CDR3 reads CASSQGLQETQYF. DNA for the CDR3: TGTGCCAGCAGCCAGGGACTTCAAGAGACCCAGTACTTC.

This sequence joins TRBV2 and TRBJ2-7; D might be TRBD1 or TRBD2, each matching 5 bases. V lost 3 bases and J 0 bases, leaving 30 bases between the germline ends. This CDR3 spans 21 amino acids. Germline lookup yields CDR1 SNHLY and CDR2 FYNNEI. The CDR3 DNA is TGTGCCAGCAGTGATCTATGGCCGAGGTACCGGGACGAAGGGGCCTCCTACGAGCAGTACTTC. It codes for CASSDLWPRYRDEGASYEQYF.

The rearrangement links TRBV4-1 to TRBJ2-5; 8 positions match TRBD2. CDR1 is MGHRA and CDR2 is YSYEKL in the germline V gene. V was clipped by 3 bases and J by 5 bases; unmatched bases: 5. The CDR3 is 14 amino acids. Written as DNA, the CDR3 is TGCGCCAGCAGCCAGGGGACTAGTGAGGAGACCCAGTACTTC. This sequence encodes CASSQGTSEETQYF.

A few counts support this clone. The CDR3 nucleotides are TGTGCCAGCAGCGTAGCTCCCAGCGGACAACCCGGGGAGCTGTTTTTT. As protein: CASSVAPSGQPGELFF. This chain joins TRBV9 and TRBJ2-2, with D possibly being TRBD1 or TRBD2 (5 bases each). Germline lookup yields CDR1 SGDLS and CDR2 YYNGEE. Trimming removed 0 bases at V and 6 bases at J, with 15 bases between. The CDR3 runs to 16 residues.

This clone came up a few times. The rearrangement links TRBV6-6 to TRBJ2-3, with 7 bases fitting TRBD1. Germline V gene lookup returns CDR1 MNHNY and CDR2 SVGAGI (reference sequence). V shed 4 bases and J 5 bases; nucleotides not matched to a gene: 12. The CDR3 is 16 amino acids. The CDR3: CASSSEGARRGDTQYF. The CDR3 coding sequence is TGTGCCAGCAGTTCCGAGGGGGCTAGGAGAGGAGATACGCAGTATTTT.

The chain has TRBV27 and TRBJ2-7, with 7 bases that match TRBD2. V shed 5 bases and J 3 bases; nucleotides not matched to a gene: 13. CDR1 is MNHEY and CDR2 is SMNVEV in the germline V gene (reference sequence). The CDR3 length is 16 residues. The CDR3 protein is CASSPITLGLIYEQYF. CDR3 nucleotides: TGTGCCAGCAGTCCAATCACGTTGGGACTAATCTACGAGCAGTACTTC.

This clone occurred a few times. The CDR3 sequence is CAISDSANTGELFF. The CDR3 bases are TGTGCCATCAGTGATTCTGCTAACACCGGGGAGCTGTTTTTT. This chain links TRBV10-3 with TRBJ2-2; D gene uncertain. Looked up from germline, CDR1 is ENHRY and CDR2 is SYGVKD. The V end was cut by 3 bases, the J end by 2 bases, with 7 bases between. CDR3 length equals 14 residues.

This clone occurred a few times. This chain joins TRBV7-9 and TRBJ2-7; 7 bases match TRBD2. Germline V gene sequence: CDR1 SEHNR, CDR2 FQNEAQ (reference sequence). The CDR3 spans 19 residues. Trimming at V came to 0 bases and at J to 0 bases, leaving 14 bases not matched to a gene. The CDR3 DNA reads as TGTGCCAGCAGCTTAGCCCTCGGGACTACAAGACCTAGCTCCTACGAGCAGTACTTC. It specifies CASSLALGTTRPSSYEQYF. Looking up the rest from reference TRBV7-9 and TRBJ2-7 gives the full variable domain: DTGVSQNPRHKITKRGQNVTFRCDPISEHNRLYWYRQTLGQGPEFLTYFQNEAQLEKSRLLSDRFSAERPKGSFSTLEIQRTEQGDSAMYLCASSLALGTTRPSSYEQYFGPGTRLTVT.

The chain uses TRBV6-5 and TRBJ2-1; D is perhaps TRBD1 (5 bases). V lost 2 bases and J lost 7, with 12 bases in between. CDR3 length: 14 residues. Looked up from germline, CDR1 is MNHEY and CDR2 is SVGAGI. The CDR3 is CASSYSGAQNEQFF. The CDR3 bases are TGTGCCAGCAGTTACAGTGGGGCGCAGAATGAGCAGTTCTTC.

This chain joins TRBV10-3 and TRBJ2-1; TRBD1 agrees at 9 bases. The CDR3 is 16 amino acids. Germline V gene lookup returns CDR1 ENHRY and CDR2 SYGVKD. Trimming cost V 4 bases and J 0 bases; bases outside gene matches: 4. The CDR3 region has the DNA TGTGCCATCAGTGGGACAGGGGCAGGCTCCTACAATGAGCAGTTCTTC. This translates into CAISGTGAGSYNEQFF.

This chain joins TRBV11-3 and TRBJ2-1; no definite D call. The CDR3 totals 14 residues. V was pared by 5 bases and J by 6 bases, with 14 bases between. Per germline, CDR1 SGHNT and CDR2 YENEEA. The CDR3 is CASSPTGRFNEQFF. Written as DNA, the CDR3 is TGTGCCAGCAGCCCGACCGGGCGGTTCAATGAGCAGTTCTTC.

This clone was counted a few times. This chain uses TRBV7-9 with TRBJ2-1; TRBD2 matches at 10 bases. Trimming at V came to 4 bases and at J to 1 base, leaving 4 bases not matched to a gene. The CDR3 is made up of 16 amino acids. CDR1 and CDR2 (germline): SEHNR, FQNEAQ (reference sequence). The DNA of the CDR3 is TGTGCCAGCAGCTCAGAACTAGCGGGATCCTACAATGAGCAGTTCTTC. This codes for CASSSELAGSYNEQFF.

This chain joins TRBV30 and TRBJ2-1; no reliable D call. Trimming left V 2 bases short and J 4 bases short, with 9 bases between. Germline lookup yields CDR1 GTSNPN and CDR2 SVGIG (reference sequence). The CDR3 runs 13 residues. In nucleotides, the CDR3 is TGTGCCTGGAGTCGAACCGCATACAATGAGCAGTTCTTC. Protein: CAWSRTAYNEQFF.

The chain links TRBV5-5 to TRBJ2-7, with D unclear. The CDR3 loop spans 14 amino acids. Germline CDR1 and CDR2: SGHKS and YYEKEE (reference sequence). V gave up 0 bases and J gave up 0 bases, with 7 bases separating them. In DNA form, the CDR3 reads TGTGCCAGCAGCTTGGAACACTCCTCCTACGAGCAGTACTTC. This translates into CASSLEHSSYEQYF.

The chain carries TRBV3-1 (or the pseudogene TRBV3-2) and TRBJ2-5; the D is unclear. Germline CDR1 is LGHDT and CDR2 is YNNKEL (reference sequence). The CDR3 runs 12 residues. The germline V and J ends were trimmed by 4 bases and 1 base, with 4 bases remaining between them. DNA for the CDR3: TGTGCCAGCAGCCCCTTCCAAGAGACCCAGTACTTC. It is translated as CASSPFQETQYF.

There are a few counts of this clone. The rearrangement uses TRBV6-1 and TRBJ2-7; 8 positions match TRBD1. Germline CDR1 MNHNS, CDR2 SASEGT. V gave up 3 bases and J gave up 7 bases; unmatched junction bases: 8. The CDR3 runs 14 residues. CDR3 coding DNA: TGTGCCAGCAGTGATCGACAGGGGATGCGGGAGCAGTACTTC. This translates into CASSDRQGMREQYF.

The CDR3 here is CASRLDLTTDTQYF. In DNA, the CDR3 is TGTGCCAGCAGGCTGGACTTAACCACAGATACGCAGTATTTT. V and J are TRBV2 and TRBJ2-3; D is perhaps TRBD2 (5 bases). The germline V and J ends were trimmed by 6 bases and 2 bases, with 12 bases remaining between them. The CDR3 is 14 residues long. Germline V gene lookup returns CDR1 SNHLY and CDR2 FYNNEI.

The rearrangement uses TRBV7-6 and TRBJ2-3; 7 positions agree with TRBD1. Germline CDR1 reads SGHVS; CDR2 reads FNYEAQ. The CDR3 runs to 11 residues. The V and J ends lost 5 bases and 8 bases, in that order; junction bases with no gene match: 1. The CDR3 is CASSPGGTQYF. The CDR3 DNA follows: TGTGCCAGCAGCCCAGGGGGTACGCAGTATTTT.

The chain has TRBV6-5 and TRBJ1-3; 7 positions agree with TRBD1. This CDR3 has 15 residues. The germline CDR1 and CDR2 sequences are MNHEY and SVGAGI. Germline trimming cut 6 bases from V and 2 bases from J; bases unmatched to any gene: 7. CDR3 sequence (DNA): TGTGCCAGCAGAGCCGACAGGGTGGCTGGAAACACCATATATTTT. Translation: CASRADRVAGNTIYF.

This rearrangement joins TRBV3-1 (or the pseudogene TRBV3-2) to TRBJ2-2; 15 bases are shared with TRBD2. CDR3 length: 20 residues. V lost 4 bases, J lost 0 bases, and 9 bases stayed unmatched. CDR1 is LGHDT and CDR2 is YNNKEL in the germline V gene (reference sequence). The CDR3 DNA reads TGTGCCAGCAGCCGTTGGACTAGCGGGAGGGCCGCACCGAACACCGGGGAGCTGTTTTTT. Translating gives CASSRWTSGRAAPNTGELFF.

The gene calls are TRBV5-5 and TRBJ2-1; 8 positions match TRBD1. The V gene end was trimmed by 0 bases and the J gene end by 9 bases; junction bases not matched to a gene: 2. In germline, CDR1 is SGHKS, CDR2 YYEKEE (reference sequence). This CDR3 is built from 13 residues. CDR3 in amino acids: CASSLDTGGEQFF. The DNA of the CDR3 is TGTGCCAGCAGCTTGGATACAGGGGGTGAGCAGTTCTTC. The full variable domain, rest sourced from reference TRBV5-5 and TRBJ2-1, is DAGVTQSPTHLIKTRGQQVTLRCSPISGHKSVSWYQQVLGQGPQFIFQYYEKEERGRGNFPDRFSARQFPNYSSELNVNALLLGDSALYLCASSLDTGGEQFFGPGTRLTVL.

This clone was counted at least ten times. V usage is TRBV2 and J usage is TRBJ1-5; possibly TRBD1 for D (5 bases). Germline-derived CDR1 and CDR2 are SNHLY and FYNNEI. V shed 8 bases and J shed 3 bases, with 17 bases lying between them. The CDR3 has 15 residues. CDR3 nucleotides: TGTGCCAGCGGTAGGGACCGGGGGGACAATCAGCCCCAGCATTTT. Its translation is CASGRDRGDNQPQHF. Complete variable domain (other parts from reference TRBV2 and TRBJ1-5): EPEVTQTPSHQVTQMGQEVILRCVPISNHLYFYWYRQILGQKVEFLVSFYNNEISEKSEIFDDQFSVERPDGSNFTLKIRSTKLEDSAMYFCASGRDRGDNQPQHFGDGTRLSIL.

This sequence joins TRBV11-3 and TRBJ2-7; TRBD2 matches at 7 bases. V dropped 4 bases and J dropped 2; count of bases not matched to a gene: 8. CDR1 and CDR2 from the germline V gene are SGHNT and YENEEA. CDR3 length: 15 amino acids. DNA for the CDR3: TGTGCCAGCAGCTCCGGGGGGTCAGCGACCTACGAGCAGTACTTC. It translates to CASSSGGSATYEQYF.

The chain couples TRBV18 to TRBJ2-3; 9 bases are a match to TRBD1. With 3 bases clipped from V and 2 bases from J, the junction kept 3 bases outside the gene matches. CDR3 size: 15 residues. Germline CDR1 reads KGHSH; CDR2 reads LQKENI. The CDR3 loop reads CASSPRDRATDTQYF. CDR3 bases: TGTGCCAGCTCACCCCGGGACAGGGCCACAGATACGCAGTATTTT. The whole variable domain, filled in from reference TRBV18 and TRBJ2-3, reads NAGVMQNPRHLVRRRGQEARLRCSPMKGHSHVYWYRQLPEEGLKFMVYLQKENIIDESGMPKERFSAEFPKEGPSILRIQQVVRGDSAAYFCASSPRDRATDTQYFGPGTRLTVL.